This paragraph covers one T cell receptor beta chain sequence. Its matching antigen is unknown. The study ran its PCR with 60 Vbeta and 13 Jbeta primers. Here immunoSEQ multiplex PCR was the method, and the copy in TCRdb shows in-frame clones only, minus some. Seen here are 120,000 to 150,000 clones, over 60% observed once, and the top ten hold around 3%. The sample belongs to a study of cytomegalovirus exposure and HLA in healthy donors. Study conclusions and caveats: In a later analysis, HLA-associated TCR beta chains were more clonally expanded than equally common others. The study recorded 160 or so TCR beta chains that were cytomegalovirus-associated. In an earlier analysis, most TCR beta V segments were productive about 87% or about 30% of the time.

V trimming: 2 bases; J trimming: 7 bases; junction bases outside the gene matches: 3. CDR1 and CDR2 (germline): SGHRS, YFSETQ. The CDR3 covers 14 residues. The material sequenced was PBMCs. V is TRBV5-1 and J is TRBJ1-6; TRBD1 matches 7 bases. The sequence was collected from a woman aged 30 to 39 in good health and CMV-seropositive. Here the CDR3 reads CASSFGTENSPLHF. The CDR3 DNA reads TGCGCCAGCAGCTTCGGGACAGAAAATTCACCCCTCCACTTT.